This T cell receptor (beta chain) was profiled in a study of OX40 agonist ivuxolimab in advanced cancers. General study findings and limits: In CD8+ T cells, expanded clones were on average more numerous than in CD4+.

Of note for this clone: Antigen unknown.

V lost 3 bases, J lost 1 base, and 16 bases lay in between. There are 16 residues in the CDR3. Germline CDR1 is SGHDT and CDR2 is YYEEEE. Repertoires were generated with immunoSEQ multiplex PCR, while TCRdb's copy carries only in-frame clones and drops some. Of tens of thousands of clones in the sample, around 80% were seen once. Source: CD4+ or CD8+ T cells sorted from blood, taken in a trial of the OX40 agonist ivuxolimab. The chain carries TRBV5-6 and TRBJ2-5, with D perhaps given as TRBD1 or TRBD2 (5 bases each). This TCR derives from an adult with an advanced solid tumor such as melanoma, head and neck, liver or kidney cancer. The chain's CDR3 is CASSSRDREFQETQYF. For the CDR3, the DNA is TGTGCCAGCAGCTCCCGGGACCGAGAGTTCCAAGAGACCCAGTACTTC. Complete variable domain (other parts from reference TRBV5-6 and TRBJ2-5): DAGVTQSPTHLIKTRGQQVTLRCSPKSGHDTVSWYQQALGQGPQFIFQYYEEEERQRGNFPDRFSGHQFPNYSSELNVNALLLGDSALYLCASSSRDREFQETQYFGPGTRLLVL.